This T cell receptor beta chain was documented in a study of beta chain features in type 1 diabetes. About the study: Examined across all samples were roughly 100 million sorted cells. Study-level findings and limits: Sequencing the cDNA could make cells with high TCR expression show up more than they should. Unsettled here was the matter of whether HLA type influences TCRB rearrangement.

The isolated RNA, all of it, was reverse transcribed, so expressed TCRB transcripts were what got sequenced. Measured with immunoSEQ multiplex PCR; TCRdb has only the in-frame clones, and not every one. This table holds roughly 370,000 clones, approximately 14% found once. This clone was counted between two and nine times. Its target is unknown. This TCR came from a man aged 30 to 45 in good health. Sequences were obtained from naive CD4+ T cells from blood.

The CDR3 DNA reads TGTGCCTGTGGTCAACGACAGGACGGCGAGCAGTTCTTC. Its protein product is CACGQRQDGEQFF. This chain joins TRBV30 and TRBJ2-1; D may be TRBD1 (6 bases). The CDR3 covers 13 residues. CDR1 GTSNPN and CDR2 SVGIG come from the germline V gene (reference sequence). V lost 6 bases and J lost 10, with 19 bases in between. Full variable domain (outside the CDR3, taken from reference TRBV30 and TRBJ2-1): SQTIHQWPATLVQPVGSPLSLECTVEGTSNPNLYWYRQAAGRGLQLLFYSVGIGQISSEVPQNLSASRPQDRQFILSSKKLLLSDSGFYLCACGQRQDGEQFFGPGTRLTVL.